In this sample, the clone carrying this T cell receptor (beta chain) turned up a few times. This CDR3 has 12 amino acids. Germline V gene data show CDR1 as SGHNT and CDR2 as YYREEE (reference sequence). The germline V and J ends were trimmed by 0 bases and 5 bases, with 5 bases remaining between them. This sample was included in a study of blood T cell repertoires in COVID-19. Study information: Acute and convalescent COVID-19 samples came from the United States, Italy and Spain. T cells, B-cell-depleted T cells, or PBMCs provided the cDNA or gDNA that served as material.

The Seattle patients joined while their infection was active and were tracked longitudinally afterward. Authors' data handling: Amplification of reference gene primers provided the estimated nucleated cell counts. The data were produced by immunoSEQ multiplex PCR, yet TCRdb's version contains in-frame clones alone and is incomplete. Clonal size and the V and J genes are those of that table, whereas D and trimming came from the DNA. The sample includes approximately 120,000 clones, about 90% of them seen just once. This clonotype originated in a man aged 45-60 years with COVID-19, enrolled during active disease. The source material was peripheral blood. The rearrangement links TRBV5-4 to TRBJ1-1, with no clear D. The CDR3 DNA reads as TGTGCCAGCAGCTTGGCCCAGACTGAAGCTTTCTTT. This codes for CASSLAQTEAFF.